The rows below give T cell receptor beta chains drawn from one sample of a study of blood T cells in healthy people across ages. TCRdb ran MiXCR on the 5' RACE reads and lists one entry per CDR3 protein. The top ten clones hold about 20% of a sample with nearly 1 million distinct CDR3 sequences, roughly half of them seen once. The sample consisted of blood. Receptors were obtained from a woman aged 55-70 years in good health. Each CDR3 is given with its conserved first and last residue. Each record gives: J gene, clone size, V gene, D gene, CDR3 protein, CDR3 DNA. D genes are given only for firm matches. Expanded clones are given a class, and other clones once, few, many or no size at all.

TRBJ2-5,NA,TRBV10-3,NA,CAIREHKGSQETQYF,TGTGCCATCAGGGAGCACAAGGGGTCCCAAGAGACCCAGTACTTC
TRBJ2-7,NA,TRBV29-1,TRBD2,CSVREGLFYEQYF,TGCAGCGTTCGGGAGGGCCTCTTTTACGAGCAGTACTTC
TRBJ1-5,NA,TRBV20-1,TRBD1,CSAEQGGGQPQHF,TGCAGTGCTGAACAGGGGGGAGGCCAGCCCCAGCATTTT
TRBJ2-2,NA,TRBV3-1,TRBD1,CASSHRDRGTGELFF,TGTGCCAGCAGCCACCGGGACAGGGGCACCGGGGAGCTGTTTTTT
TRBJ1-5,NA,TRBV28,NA,CASSFDRLSNQPQHF,TGTGCCAGCAGTTTTGACAGACTTAGCAATCAGCCCCAGCATTTT
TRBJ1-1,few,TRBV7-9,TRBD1,CASSGQGAVTEAFF,TGTGCCAGCAGCGGACAGGGGGCGGTTACTGAAGCTTTCTTT
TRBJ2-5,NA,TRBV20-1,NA,CSARVPAPKETQYF,TGCAGTGCTAGAGTGCCGGCGCCAAAAGAGACCCAGTACTTC
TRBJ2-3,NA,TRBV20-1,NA,CSAVYGSSTDTQYF,TGTAGTGCTGTATACGGGTCTAGCACAGATACGCAGTATTTT
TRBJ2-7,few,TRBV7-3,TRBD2,CASSPGGTSGSYEQYF,TGTGCCAGCAGCCCAGGTGGAACTAGCGGGAGTTACGAGCAGTACTTC
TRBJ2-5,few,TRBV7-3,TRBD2,CASSLKGAGAKETQYF,TGTGCCAGCAGCTTAAAAGGAGCGGGAGCGAAAGAGACCCAGTACTTC
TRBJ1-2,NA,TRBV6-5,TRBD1,CASSYSAGQANYGYTF,TGTGCCAGCAGTTACTCAGCAGGACAGGCAAACTATGGCTACACCTTC
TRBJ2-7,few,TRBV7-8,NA,CASSLASGFSYEQYF,TGTGCCAGCAGCTTAGCGAGCGGTTTCTCCTACGAGCAGTACTTC
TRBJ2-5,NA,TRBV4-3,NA,CASSQRGGMGETQYF,TGCGCCAGCAGCCAACGAGGGGGGATGGGGGAGACCCAGTACTTC
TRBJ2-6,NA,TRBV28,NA,CASSLPTRFGANVLTF,TGTGCCAGCAGTTTACCCACACGTTTTGGGGCCAACGTCCTGACTTTC
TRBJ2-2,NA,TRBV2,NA,CASARSANTGELFF,TGTGCCAGCGCGAGATCGGCGAACACCGGGGAGCTGTTTTTT
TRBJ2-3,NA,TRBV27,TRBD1,CASSLYAVGTGPLTDTQYF,TGTGCCAGCAGTTTATATGCAGTAGGGACAGGGCCTCTGACAGATACGCAGTATTTT
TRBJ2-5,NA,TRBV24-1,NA,CATSDQTPGATKTQYF,TGTGCCACCAGTGACCAAACCCCCGGCGCGACGAAGACCCAGTACTTC
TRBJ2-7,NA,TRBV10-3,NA,CAISATSRYEQYF,TGTGCCATCAGTGCAACTAGCAGGTACGAGCAGTACTTC
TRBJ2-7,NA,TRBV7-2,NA,CASSLVGRGAYEQYF,TGTGCCAGCAGCTTAGTGGGGCGGGGAGCCTACGAGCAGTACTTC
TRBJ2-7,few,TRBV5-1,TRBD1,CASRWDRGTYEQYF,TGCGCCAGCAGATGGGACAGGGGAACCTACGAGCAGTACTTC
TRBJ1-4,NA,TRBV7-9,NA,CASSLEGSKNEKLFF,TGTGCAAGCAGCTTAGAAGGGAGCAAAAATGAAAAACTGTTTTTT
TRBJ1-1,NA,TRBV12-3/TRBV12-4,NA,CASSYSVINTEAFF,TGTGCCAGCAGTTACAGTGTGATAAACACTGAAGCTTTCTTT
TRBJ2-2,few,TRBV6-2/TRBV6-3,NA,CASSSNGVAGELFF,TGTGCCAGCAGCTCCAATGGGGTTGCCGGGGAGCTGTTTTTT
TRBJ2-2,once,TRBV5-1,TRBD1,CASSRRTGGDGELFF,TGCGCCAGCAGCCGAAGGACAGGGGGCGACGGGGAGCTGTTTTTT
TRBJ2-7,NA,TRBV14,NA,CASSQEIGRPYEQYF,TGTGCCAGCAGCCAAGAAATAGGGAGACCCTACGAGCAGTACTTC
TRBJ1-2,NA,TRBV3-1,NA,CASSQVVSYYGYTF,TGTGCCAGCAGCCAAGTTGTCAGCTACTATGGCTACACCTTC
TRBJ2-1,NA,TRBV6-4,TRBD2,CVSSVLAGGNEQFF,TGTGTCAGCAGTGTGCTAGCGGGAGGGAATGAGCAGTTCTTC
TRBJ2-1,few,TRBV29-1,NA,CSVSVRNEQFF,TGCAGCGTTTCCGTTCGCAATGAGCAGTTCTTC
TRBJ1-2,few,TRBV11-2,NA,CASTNISGSGYTF,TGTGCCAGCACCAATATCTCGGGTTCTGGCTACACCTTC
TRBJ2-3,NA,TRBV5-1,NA,CASSFGPESDTQYF,TGCGCCAGCAGCTTTGGTCCGGAGTCAGATACGCAGTATTTT
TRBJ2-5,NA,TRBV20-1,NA,CNGPGVVEETQYF,TGCAATGGCCCGGGGGTAGTGGAAGAGACCCAGTACTTC
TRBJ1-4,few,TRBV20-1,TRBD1,CSAPPPSQGRKLFF,TGCAGTGCTCCGCCACCGTCACAGGGGCGAAAGCTGTTTTTT
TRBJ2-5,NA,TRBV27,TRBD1,CASSPRTGGSGTQYF,TGTGCCAGCAGTCCGCGGACAGGGGGGTCGGGGACCCAGTACTTC
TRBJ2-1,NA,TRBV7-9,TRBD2,CASSKTSVSNEQFF,TGTGCCAGCAGCAAGACTAGCGTTTCAAATGAGCAGTTCTTC
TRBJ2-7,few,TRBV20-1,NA,CSAKDLMGGSRLGGYEQYF,TGCAGTGCTAAGGACTTAATGGGCGGGTCGCGTCTCGGGGGTTACGAGCAGTACTTC
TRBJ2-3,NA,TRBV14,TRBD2,CASSQRLLAASSTDTQYF,TGTGCCAGCAGCCAAAGACTTCTAGCGGCCTCTAGCACAGATACGCAGTATTTT
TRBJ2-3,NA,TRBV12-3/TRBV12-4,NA,CASSLWSGVTDTQYF,TGTGCCAGCAGTTTATGGTCAGGGGTTACAGATACGCAGTATTTT
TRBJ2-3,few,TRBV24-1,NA,CATSDPFTDTQYF,TGTGCCACCAGTGACCCATTCACAGATACGCAGTATTTT
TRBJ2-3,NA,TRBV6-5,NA,CASSYRGVHADTQYF,TGTGCCAGCAGTTACAGGGGGGTACATGCAGATACGCAGTATTTT
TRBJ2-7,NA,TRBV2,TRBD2,CASSEAGTRVHEQYF,TGTGCCAGCAGTGAAGCCGGGACTAGGGTTCACGAGCAGTACTTC
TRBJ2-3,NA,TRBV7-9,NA,CASSLEHDPKPDTQYF,TGTGCCAGCAGCTTAGAACACGACCCTAAACCAGATACGCAGTATTTT
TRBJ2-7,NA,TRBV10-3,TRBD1,CAISERITTGAFLYEQYF,TGTGCCATCAGTGAGAGGATTACGACAGGGGCCTTCCTCTACGAGCAGTACTTC
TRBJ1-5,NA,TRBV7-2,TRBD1,CASSDRGGQPQHF,TGTGCCAGCAGTGACAGGGGCGGTCAGCCCCAGCATTTT
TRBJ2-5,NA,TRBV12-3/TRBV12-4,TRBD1,CASSFLEGGRETQYF,TGTGCCAGCAGTTTTCTGGAAGGGGGCCGAGAGACCCAGTACTTC
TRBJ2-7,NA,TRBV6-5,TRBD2,CASSYSSGKAFYEQYF,TGTGCCAGCAGTTATTCCAGCGGGAAGGCTTTTTACGAGCAGTACTTC